This T cell receptor (beta chain) was found in a study of cytomegalovirus exposure and HLA in healthy donors. Regarding the study as a whole: Later analysis suggested links between common viral pathogens and several top significant clusters. Being productive about 87% or about 30% of the time was typical of most TCR beta V segments in an earlier analysis. It was reported that TCR beta sequences correctly inferred the HLA-A and HLA-B alleles for most subjects.

The PCR employed 60 Vbeta primers together with 13 Jbeta primers. In the authors' workflow: Later work found around 80 million unique TCR beta chains, with approximately 12 million shared. Sequencing used immunoSEQ multiplex PCR; TCRdb keeps in-frame clones, though not all of them. The V and J calls and the clone size are those of that table, but D and trimming were determined from the DNA. The top ten hold 1.5% to 1.9% of the sample, which has some 180,000 clones, about 80% seen once. The sample holds one count of this clone. Its antigen is undetermined. One end of the junction varies from germline; a read error may be responsible. The same CDR3 can be traced to other DNA sequences in this sample. Germline V gives CDR1 SGHDN, CDR2 FVKESK. The CDR3 spans 17 residues.

The chain uses TRBV14 and TRBJ2-1; 10 bases agree with TRBD2. The TCR originated in a middle-aged man in good health and CMV-seronegative. The sequenced material came from PBMCs. CDR3 DNA sequence: TGCGCCAGCAGCCAAGGAGGTATGCTAGCGGGAGTTGATGAGCAGTTCTTC. This encodes CASSQGGMLAGVDEQFF. Drawing the rest from reference TRBV14 and TRBJ2-1, the complete variable domain is EAGVTQFPSHSVIEKGQTVTLRCDPISGHDNLYWYRRVMGKEIKFLLHFVKESKQDESGMPNNRFLAERTGGTYSTLKVQPAELEDSGVYFCASSQGGMLAGVDEQFFGPGTRLTVL.